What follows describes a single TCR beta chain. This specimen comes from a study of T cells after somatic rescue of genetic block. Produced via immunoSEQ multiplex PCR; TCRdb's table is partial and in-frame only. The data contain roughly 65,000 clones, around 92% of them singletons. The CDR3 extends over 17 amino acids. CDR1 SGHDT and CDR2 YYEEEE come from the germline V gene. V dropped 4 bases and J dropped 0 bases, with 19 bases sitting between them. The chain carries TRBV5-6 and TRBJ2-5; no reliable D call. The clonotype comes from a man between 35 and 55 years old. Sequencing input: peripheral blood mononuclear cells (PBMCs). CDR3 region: CASSSLWRGYDQETQYF. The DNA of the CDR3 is TGTGCCAGCAGCAGCCTCTGGCGTGGCTACGACCAAGAGACCCAGTACTTC.